This TCR beta chain comes out of a study of metastatic and nonmetastatic thyroid tumors. As for the study in general: For malignant and benign thyroid patients, tumor or nodule tissue and blood were the sources whose repertoires were compared.

The germline CDR1 and CDR2 sequences are MGHDK and SYGVNS. The CDR3 consists of 15 residues. V was shortened by 2 bases and J by 0 bases, with 8 bases between the two germline ends. Findings and limits, study-wide: Across blood and tumor, TCR beta diversity in malignant thyroid tumors was reportedly significantly higher than in benign nodules.

Ten or more counts support this clone. Its antigen is not known. The authors' processing: The authors used CDR3 differences across clinicopathological groups to build a distant-metastasis classifier for papillary thyroid cancer. TCRdb recomputed clones from the PCR reads via MiXCR. The V and J calls shown here were made by TCRdb, not taken from the authors' results. The sample includes 45,000 or so clones, under 20% of them seen just once. Among the patients, none had received any treatment before thyroid surgery. The receptor comes from a female donor with papillary thyroid cancer or a benign thyroid nodule (not recorded which). Some clones in this sample may be carry-over from other donors' samples. J is TRBJ2-1 and V is TRBV25-1; D unresolved. The sequenced sample consisted of blood. The CDR3 DNA follows: TGTGCCAGCAGTGAAGGGGTCCGCTCCTACAATGAGCAGTTCTTC. Its translation is CASSEGVRSYNEQFF.